This T cell receptor beta chain is drawn from a study of T cell repertoires in cytomegalovirus infection. About the research overall: Recently identified HLA-C-restricted CMV epitopes were among the peptides used. Both CMV infection and a matching HLA type were indicated by public TCR beta signatures. Study-level points and caveats: Of the TCR beta families, the public ones yielded a cumulative frequency that identified carriers of CMV plus the relevant HLA. There were HLA-C-restricted CMV-specific TCR beta clonotypes dominating the ex vivo response.

TCRdb reprocessed the reads with MiXCR, giving one entry per CDR3 protein. This sample has roughly 700,000 distinct CDR3 sequences, with roughly 36% found just once. This clonotype has only a few counts. What it binds is unknown. Germline V gives CDR1 DFQATT, CDR2 SNEGSKA (reference sequence). CDR3 length: 16 amino acids. The junction had 9 bases not matched to a gene; V was cut back by 0 bases and J by 2 bases. This TCR was recovered from a human donor in good health (CMV status not recorded). Some clones in this sample may be carry-over from other donors' samples. V gene TRBV20-1 combines with J gene TRBJ1-1; 7 bases align to TRBD1. Sequencing was performed on cultured PBMCs, taken from culture after CMV antigen stimulation. The CDR3 nucleotides read TGCAGTGCTAGAGATATGGACAGGCTGGGCAACACTGAAGCTTTCTTT. This sequence encodes CSARDMDRLGNTEAFF.